Listed here are 21 T cell receptor beta chains from one sample, sequenced in a study of CD8 T cells in Susac syndrome. With random hexamers, 0.5 to 1 ug RNA was reverse transcribed. TCRdb used MiXCR to reprocess the immunoSEQ multiplex PCR reads, holding one entry per CDR3 protein. The sample holds around 80,000 distinct CDR3 sequences, approximately 93% seen once. Sequenced: CD8+ T cells from PBMCs. Every receptor here comes from a human donor with Susac syndrome.

The rearrangement uses TRBV2 and TRBJ1-1; D ambiguous. CDR1 is SNHLY, CDR2 FYNNEI, per germline. The V end lost 6 bases, the J end lost 4 bases, and 21 bases lay between the germline ends. The CDR3 has 16 amino acids. The CDR3 nucleotides are TGTGCCAGCAGGTTGGTGATTGGGTCGTGGATCACTGAAGCTTTCTTT. Its translation is CASRLVIGSWITEAFF.

The gene calls are TRBV2 and TRBJ2-1; D might be TRBD1 or TRBD2, each matching 5 bases. CDR1 and CDR2 (germline): SNHLY, FYNNEI. V was trimmed by 8 bases and J by 3 bases, leaving 8 bases between them. This CDR3 region has 12 residues. The CDR3 DNA is TGTGCCAGCGGGGGTAACTACAATGAGCAGTTCTTC. Translated, it gives CASGGNYNEQFF. Supplemented by reference TRBV2 and TRBJ2-1, the full variable domain reads EPEVTQTPSHQVTQMGQEVILRCVPISNHLYFYWYRQILGQKVEFLVSFYNNEISEKSEIFDDQFSVERPDGSNFTLKIRSTKLEDSAMYFCASGGNYNEQFFGPGTRLTVL.

The chain couples TRBV20-1 to TRBJ2-1; D is unclear. The germline V gene has CDR1 DFQATT and CDR2 SNEGSKA (reference sequence). The CDR3 sequence is 14 residues long. The V gene lost 6 bases and the J gene lost 4 bases, with 16 bases spanning the gap. The CDR3 DNA reads as TGCAGTGCCAAAAACCGGGCCTCGTACAATGAGCAGTTCTTC. Translating gives CSAKNRASYNEQFF.

The chain uses TRBV10-3 and TRBJ2-1; 9 bases map to TRBD2. V dropped 3 bases and J dropped 6; count of bases not matched to a gene: 6. This CDR3 comprises 15 residues. CDR1 ENHRY and CDR2 SYGVKD come from the germline V gene. CDR3 loop: CAISDPGLAVNEQFF. The DNA for the CDR3 is TGTGCCATCAGTGACCCGGGACTAGCAGTCAATGAGCAGTTCTTC.

This rearrangement joins TRBV20-1 to TRBJ1-2; the D is unclear. The CDR3 runs 12 residues. Trimming shortened V by 4 bases and J by 3 bases, and 9 bases separated the two germline ends. Germline lookup yields CDR1 DFQATT and CDR2 SNEGSKA (reference sequence). CDR3 amino acids: CSAIEEDYGYTF. CDR3 sequence (DNA): TGCAGTGCTATTGAGGAAGACTATGGCTACACCTTC.

The chain employs TRBV6-5 and TRBJ2-7; a possible D gene is TRBD2 (6 bases). This CDR3 region has 15 residues. With 0 bases removed from V and 1 base from J, the gap between germline ends came to 10 bases. The germline CDR1 and CDR2 sequences are MNHEY and SVGAGI. CDR3 coding DNA: TGTGCCAGCAGTTACTCCCCCGCGGGGTCCTACGAGCAGTACTTC. Its protein product is CASSYSPAGSYEQYF.

V is TRBV29-1 and J is TRBJ1-2; TRBD1 aligns across 8 bases. J lost 4 bases, V lost 4 bases, and 8 bases had no gene match. The CDR3 totals 14 residues. Per the germline V gene, CDR1 is SQVTM and CDR2 is ANQGSEA. The CDR3 DNA sequence: TGCAGCGTTGGAGAGCAGACAGGGGCCTATGGCTACACCTTC. It is translated as CSVGEQTGAYGYTF.

This chain uses TRBV4-2 with TRBJ2-1; the D is unclear. Germline CDR1 and CDR2: LGHNA and YNFKEQ. The CDR3 covers 16 residues. Between the trimmed V and J ends, which lost 0 bases and 0 bases, there was a span of 9 bases. The CDR3 DNA reads as TGTGCCAGCAGCCAAGATCTCCGGAGCTCCTACAATGAGCAGTTCTTC. Amino acid sequence: CASSQDLRSSYNEQFF.

V usage is TRBV3-1 and J usage is TRBJ1-1; D remains ambiguous. This CDR3 comprises 14 residues. V was shortened by 1 base and J by 0 bases, with 6 bases between the two germline ends. Germline CDR1 is LGHDT and CDR2 is YNNKEL (reference sequence). The CDR3 here is CASSQGNLNTEAFF. For the CDR3, the DNA is TGTGCCAGCAGCCAAGGGAACCTGAACACTGAAGCTTTCTTT.

J is TRBJ1-1 and V is TRBV20-1; D might be TRBD1 (5 bases). The CDR3 covers 12 residues. V was trimmed by 3 bases and J by 1 base, leaving 6 bases between them. Germline loops: CDR1 DFQATT, CDR2 SNEGSKA (reference sequence). The CDR3 loop is CSARQGNTEAFF. CDR3 nucleotides: TGCAGTGCTAGGCAGGGGAACACTGAAGCTTTCTTT.

J is TRBJ2-3 and V is TRBV6-2 or TRBV6-3; D possibly matches TRBD1 or TRBD2 (6 bases each). V shed 2 bases and J shed 2 bases, with 8 bases lying between them. Per the germline V gene, CDR1 is MNHEY and CDR2 is SVGEGT. CDR3 length: 14 residues. The DNA of the CDR3 is TGTGCCAGCAGTTACAGGGGGGTCACAGATACGCAGTATTTT. Protein product: CASSYRGVTDTQYF.

This clonotype showed up just once. The genes are TRBV7-6 and TRBJ1-4; D not certain. This CDR3 is 16 amino acids long. Germline V gene lookup returns CDR1 SGHVS and CDR2 FNYEAQ. Between the trimmed V and J ends, which lost 6 bases and 0 bases, there was a span of 14 bases. CDR3: CASSTTWLATNEKLFF. In DNA form, the CDR3 reads TGTGCCAGCAGTACTACCTGGCTTGCAACTAATGAAAAACTGTTTTTT.

The V gene is TRBV24-1, the J gene TRBJ1-4; no definite D call. Between the trimmed V and J ends, which lost 0 bases and 5 bases, there was a span of 9 bases. Germline V gene data show CDR1 as KGHDR and CDR2 as SFDVKD. The CDR3 runs to 15 residues. The CDR3 sequence is CATSDLPQQNEKLFF. CDR3 nucleotide sequence: TGTGCCACCAGTGATTTGCCTCAGCAGAATGAAAAACTGTTTTTT.

This chain connects TRBV7-2 to TRBJ2-3, with 12 positions matching TRBD2. The germline V gene encodes CDR1 SGHTA and CDR2 FQGNSA. Germline trimming cut 5 bases from V and 6 bases from J; bases unmatched to any gene: 6. The CDR3 sequence is 15 residues long. The DNA for the CDR3 is TGTGCCAGCAGCCCACTAGCGGGAGGTGTCGATACGCAGTATTTT. Amino acid sequence: CASSPLAGGVDTQYF.

The chain is built from TRBV5-1 and TRBJ1-2; 9 nucleotides agree with TRBD1. This CDR3 has 16 residues. Germline V lookup: CDR1 SGHRS, CDR2 YFSETQ. V dropped 5 bases and J dropped 1; count of bases not matched to a gene: 9. CDR3 protein: CASRRTGGEFNYGYTF. Here the CDR3 DNA reads TGCGCCAGCAGAAGAACAGGGGGCGAATTTAACTATGGCTACACCTTC.

The chain combines TRBV7-9 with TRBJ1-1, with D tentatively TRBD1 (5 bases). This CDR3 has 11 amino acids. V was pared by 10 bases and J by 1 base, with 7 bases between. Germline CDR1 SEHNR, CDR2 FQNEAQ (reference sequence). The CDR3 nucleotides read TGTGCCACCCAGGGGAACACTGAAGCTTTCTTT. Translation: CATQGNTEAFF. Combining the CDR3 with reference TRBV7-9 and TRBJ1-1 gives the whole variable domain DTGVSQNPRHKITKRGQNVTFRCDPISEHNRLYWYRQTLGQGPEFLTYFQNEAQLEKSRLLSDRFSAERPKGSFSTLEIQRTEQGDSAMYLCATQGNTEAFFGQGTRLTVV.

V gene TRBV20-1 combines with J gene TRBJ2-2; D might be TRBD1 (5 bases). This CDR3 contains 15 residues. V shed 2 bases and J shed 0 bases, with 10 bases lying between them. Per the germline V gene, CDR1 is DFQATT and CDR2 is SNEGSKA (reference sequence). CDR3 loop: CSARMDIANTGELFF. Here the CDR3 DNA reads TGCAGTGCTAGAATGGACATCGCGAACACCGGGGAGCTGTTTTTT.

The rearrangement uses TRBV7-9 and TRBJ1-4; D is unclear. The germline V gene encodes CDR1 SEHNR and CDR2 FQNEAQ (reference sequence). The CDR3 contains 14 residues. Between the trimmed V and J ends, which lost 4 bases and 8 bases, there was a span of 14 bases. The CDR3 bases are TGTGCCAGCAGCTCCGACCCCGTTGGGGAAAAACTGTTTTTT. Translation gives CASSSDPVGEKLFF.

The V gene is TRBV12-3 or TRBV12-4, the J gene TRBJ2-3, with 8 positions matching TRBD2. The CDR3 totals 15 residues. V shed 5 bases, J shed 1 base, and the junction held 5 bases outside the gene matches. CDR3 nucleotide sequence: TGTGCCAGCAGTGCCAGCGGGAGAGGCACAGATACGCAGTATTTT. It specifies CASSASGRGTDTQYF.

The chain combines TRBV5-4 with TRBJ2-5, with 8 bases that match TRBD1. The CDR3 totals 12 residues. Germline V lookup: CDR1 SGHNT, CDR2 YYREEE (reference sequence). The V segment lost 8 bases and the J segment 3 bases; nucleotides outside the gene matches: 3. The CDR3 DNA follows: TGTGCCAGTATGGGACAGGAAGAGACCCAGTACTTC. Translated, it gives CASMGQEETQYF. The complete variable domain, with remaining parts taken from reference TRBV5-4 and TRBJ2-5, reads ETGVTQSPTHLIKTRGQQVTLRCSSQSGHNTVSWYQQALGQGPQFIFQYYREEENGRGNFPPRFSGLQFPNYSSELNVNALELDDSALYLCASMGQEETQYFGPGTRLLVL.

This chain uses TRBV10-3 with TRBJ2-7; possibly TRBD1 for D (5 bases). V was shortened by 7 bases and J by 4 bases, with 11 bases between the two germline ends. This CDR3 has 12 amino acids. Germline CDR1 ENHRY, CDR2 SYGVKD. The CDR3 coding sequence is TGTGCCATCACCGCGACAGTATACGAGCAGTACTTC. This gives the protein CAITATVYEQYF.